These 8 T cell receptor beta chains were sequenced from one sample in a study of shared clonotypes between healthy human individuals. The protocol was immunoSEQ multiplex PCR, while the TCRdb copy is restricted to in-frame clones and leaves out a portion. The sample includes about 2,100,000 clones, approximately 94% seen only once; the top ten take 1.7%. CD45RO-negative cells were positively selected for CCR7, leaving out terminally differentiated effector memory CD45RA+ cells. The sample comprised naive CD8+ T cells from PBMCs. The receptors were gathered from a man aged 18 to 30 in good health. Some clones in this sample may be carry-over from other donors' samples.

The chain has TRBV5-5 and TRBJ1-1; D unresolved. Deletions cut 3 bases from V and 6 bases from J, with 18 bases between. The CDR3 has 15 residues. Per the germline V gene, CDR1 is SGHKS and CDR2 is YYEKEE (reference sequence). Written as DNA, the CDR3 is TGTGCCAGCAGCTCGGAGGTCGGGGTCTGGGCTGAAGCTTTCTTT. This gives the protein CASSSEVGVWAEAFF. The entire variable domain, with the rest obtained from reference TRBV5-5 and TRBJ1-1, is as follows: DAGVTQSPTHLIKTRGQQVTLRCSPISGHKSVSWYQQVLGQGPQFIFQYYEKEERGRGNFPDRFSARQFPNYSSELNVNALLLGDSALYLCASSSEVGVWAEAFFGQGTRLTVV.

This sequence joins TRBV5-4 and TRBJ2-1; D gene unclear. From germline, CDR1 is SGHNT and CDR2 YYREEE (reference sequence). V lost 1 base and J lost 4, with 18 bases in between. The CDR3 is 17 amino acids. CDR3 in amino acids: CASSLPVLTPRYNEQFF. The CDR3 nucleotides read TGTGCCAGCAGCTTGCCGGTTCTGACACCCCGATACAATGAGCAGTTCTTC.

The chain is built from TRBV6-1 and TRBJ2-7; D may be TRBD2 (6 bases). The CDR3 sequence is 14 residues long. Germline V gene data show CDR1 as MNHNS and CDR2 as SASEGT. V dropped 6 bases and J dropped 3 bases, with 15 bases sitting between them. The CDR3 loop is CASRGREMNYEQYF. CDR3 nucleotides: TGTGCCAGCAGGGGACGGGAGATGAACTACGAGCAGTACTTC.

CDR3 region: CASSPSGSHQPQHF. CDR3 DNA: TGTGCCAGCAGCCCCTCGGGTTCGCATCAGCCCCAGCATTTT. This chain uses TRBV7-9 with TRBJ1-5; no clear D. CDR3 length: 14 amino acids. Germline V gives CDR1 SEHNR, CDR2 FQNEAQ (reference sequence). V was cut by 5 bases and J by 5 bases, with 13 bases left in between.

V is TRBV19 and J is TRBJ2-3; no reliable D call. Trimming left V 5 bases short and J 1 base short, with 7 bases between. Germline values: CDR1 LNHDA, CDR2 SQIVND (reference sequence). The CDR3 has 13 residues. The CDR3 loop is CASSASRTDTQYF. In nucleotides, the CDR3 is TGTGCCAGTAGTGCGAGCCGCACAGATACGCAGTATTTT.

This sequence joins TRBV30 and TRBJ2-5; weak D call: TRBD2 (5 bases). The J call is in doubt because the DNA end fits TRBJ2-7 better. The CDR3 consists of 13 residues. The germline gives CDR1 GTSNPN, CDR2 SVGIG (reference sequence). The CDR3 sequence: CAWSAQEASEQYF. CDR3 nucleotides: TGTGCCTGGAGTGCCCAGGAGGCCTCCGAGCAGTACTTC.

This chain connects TRBV10-2 to TRBJ2-7; 7 bases agree with TRBD2. V shed 4 bases and J 6 bases; nucleotides not matched to a gene: 6. The CDR3 has 13 residues. The germline V gene encodes CDR1 WSHSY and CDR2 SAAADI. The CDR3 DNA sequence: TGCGCCAGCAGTGGGGGGAGGGGCTTCGAGCAGTACTTC. Protein: CASSGGRGFEQYF.

A remark on this clone: Other DNA sequences in this specimen translate into the identical CDR3. This sequence joins TRBV7-3 and TRBJ2-3, with D unresolved. Trimming cost V 1 base and J 0 bases, with 5 bases left between them. This CDR3 comprises 14 residues. Germline CDR1 and CDR2: SGHTA and FQGTGA. CDR3 amino acids: CASSLSGSTDTQYF. Here the CDR3 DNA reads TGTGCCAGCAGCTTAAGTGGGAGCACAGATACGCAGTATTTT.